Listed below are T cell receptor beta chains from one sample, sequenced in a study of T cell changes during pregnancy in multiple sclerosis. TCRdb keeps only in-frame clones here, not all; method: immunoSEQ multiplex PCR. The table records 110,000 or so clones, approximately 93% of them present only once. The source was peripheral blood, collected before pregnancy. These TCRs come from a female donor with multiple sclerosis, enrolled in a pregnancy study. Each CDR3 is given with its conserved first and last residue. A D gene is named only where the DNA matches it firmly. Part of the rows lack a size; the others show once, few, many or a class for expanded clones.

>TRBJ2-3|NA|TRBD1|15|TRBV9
CASSVVTGLTDTQYF
TGTGCCAGCAGCGTAGTGACAGGGTTGACAGATACGCAGTATTTT
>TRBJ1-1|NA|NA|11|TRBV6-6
CASSPLSEAFF
TGTGCCAGCAGCCCTCTCTCTGAAGCTTTCTTT
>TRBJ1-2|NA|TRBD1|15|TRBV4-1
CASSQGQGADYGYTF
TGCGCCAGCAGCCAAGGGCAGGGGGCTGACTATGGCTACACCTTC
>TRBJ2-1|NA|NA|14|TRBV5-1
CASRARLNPNEQFF
TGCGCCAGCAGGGCGAGACTAAATCCCAATGAGCAGTTCTTC
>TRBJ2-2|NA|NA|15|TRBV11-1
CASSPSTGGTGELFF
TGTGCCAGCAGCCCTTCGACAGGAGGCACCGGGGAGCTGTTTTTT
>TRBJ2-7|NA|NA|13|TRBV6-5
CASRPDSSYEQYF
TGTGCCAGCAGACCCGACAGTTCCTACGAGCAGTACTTC
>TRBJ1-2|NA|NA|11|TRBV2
CASRLGQGYTF
TGTGCCAGCAGACTTGGGCAAGGCTACACCTTC
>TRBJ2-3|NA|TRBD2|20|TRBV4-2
CASSQDHLAGITDYPDTQYF
TGTGCCAGCAGCCAAGATCACCTAGCGGGAATCACCGATTACCCAGATACGCAGTATTTT
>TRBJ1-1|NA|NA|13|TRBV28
CASSFGGGTEAFF
TGTGCCAGCAGTTTTGGGGGGGGCACTGAAGCTTTCTTT
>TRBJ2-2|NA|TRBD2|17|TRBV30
CAWRGTSSRKDTGELFF
TGTGCCTGGAGGGGGACTAGTTCACGAAAGGACACCGGGGAGCTGTTTTTT
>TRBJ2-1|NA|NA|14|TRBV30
CAWGRRASYNEQFF
TGTGCCTGGGGGCGGAGGGCCTCCTACAATGAGCAGTTCTTC
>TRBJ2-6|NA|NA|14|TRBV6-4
CASSGGSGANVLTF
TGTGCCAGCAGTGGAGGCTCCGGGGCCAACGTCCTGACTTTC
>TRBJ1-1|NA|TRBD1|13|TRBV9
CASSPGQGTEAFF
TGTGCCAGCAGCCCCGGACAGGGCACTGAAGCTTTCTTT
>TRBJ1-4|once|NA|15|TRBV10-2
CASSENGQLNEKLFF
TGCGCCAGCAGTGAGAATGGACAGCTCAATGAAAAACTGTTTTTT
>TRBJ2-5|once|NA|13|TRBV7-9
CASSFLIQETQYF
TGTGCCAGCAGCTTCCTTATACAAGAGACCCAGTACTTC
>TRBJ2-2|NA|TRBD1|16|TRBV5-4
CASSPPTGVNTGELFF
TGTGCCAGCAGCCCCCCGACAGGGGTGAACACCGGGGAGCTGTTTTTT
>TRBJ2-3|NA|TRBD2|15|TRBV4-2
CASSQVLADTDTQYF
TGTGCCAGCAGCCAAGTACTAGCGGACACAGATACGCAGTATTTT
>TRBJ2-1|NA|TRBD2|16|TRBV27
CASSLLGLAGGNEQFF
TGTGCCAGCAGTTTATTGGGGCTAGCGGGGGGGAATGAGCAGTTCTTC
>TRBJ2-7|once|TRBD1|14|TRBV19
CASSRGQGNDEQYF
TGTGCCAGTAGTAGGGGACAGGGAAACGACGAGCAGTACTTC
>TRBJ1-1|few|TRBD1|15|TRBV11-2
CASRVSGGWGTEAFF
TGTGCCAGCAGGGTTTCAGGGGGCTGGGGCACTGAAGCTTTCTTT
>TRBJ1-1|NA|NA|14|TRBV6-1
CASQDRGWDTEAFF
TGTGCCAGCCAAGACCGGGGGTGGGACACTGAAGCTTTCTTT
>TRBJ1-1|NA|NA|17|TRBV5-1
CASSLGQLEFMNTEAFF
TGCGCCAGCAGCTTGGGACAGCTCGAATTCATGAACACTGAAGCTTTCTTT